Listed below are T cell receptor beta chains from one sample, sequenced in a study of Ad26.COV2.S vaccination and SARS-CoV-2 variants. The assay was immunoSEQ multiplex PCR, and TCRdb's table has in-frame clones only and misses some. The data contain about 320,000 clones, about nine tenths of them singletons. Sequencing used peripheral blood, obtained in a trial of Ad26.COV2.S vaccine versus placebo. The receptor source for this set is a person aged 18-65 years who received the Ad26.COV2.S COVID-19 vaccine or a placebo. Both conserved end residues are part of each CDR3. Each record gives: V gene, CDR3 length, J gene, D gene, clone size, CDR3 DNA, CDR3 protein. The D gene is left open where the match is weak. The size field is filled for only some rows; it gives once, few, many or a size class.

>TRBV6-2/TRBV6-3|13|TRBJ1-5|NA|NA
NA
CASSSSLDQPQHF
>TRBV19|13|TRBJ2-5|NA|once
TGTGCCAGTAGCTTTCGGGCAGCTGAGACCCAGTACTTC
CASSFRAAETQYF
>TRBV7-8|18|TRBJ2-3|TRBD2|NA
TGTGCCAGCAGCTTAGTAACGAAGGTTAGCGGGACCGCAGATACGCAGTATTTT
CASSLVTKVSGTADTQYF
>TRBV7-9|16|TRBJ1-2|TRBD1|few
TGTGCCAGCAGCTACACGACAGGGACGGTATCCTATGGCTACACCTTC
CASSYTTGTVSYGYTF
>TRBV18|13|TRBJ1-3|NA|NA
TGTGCCAGCTCACCAGGTTCTGGAAACACCATATATTTT
CASSPGSGNTIYF
>TRBV5-5|15|TRBJ2-3|NA|NA
TGTGCCAGCAGCTCGATGGACCCTCACCCAGATACGCAGTATTTT
CASSSMDPHPDTQYF
>TRBV2|16|TRBJ2-2|TRBD2|NA
TGTGCCAGCAGTGTATCGGGACTAGCGGCGACCGGGGAGCTGTTTTTT
CASSVSGLAATGELFF
>TRBV7-6|15|TRBJ1-2|TRBD1|NA
TGTGCCAGCAGTGGGACAGGGGATGGAGGCTATGGCTACACCTTC
CASSGTGDGGYGYTF
>TRBV30|13|TRBJ2-4|TRBD2|NA
TGTGCCTGGAGTCGCGGGAGAGGAAACATTCAGTACTTC
CAWSRGRGNIQYF
>TRBV4-3|13|TRBJ1-1|NA|NA
TGCGCCAGCAGTATCGACAGGAGAACTGAAGCTTTCTTT
CASSIDRRTEAFF
>TRBV6-5|13|TRBJ1-1|NA|NA
TGTGCCAGCACTAAGGGGGGCCCCACTGAAGCTTTCTTT
CASTKGGPTEAFF
>TRBV7-2|18|TRBJ2-3|NA|NA
TGTGCCAGCAGCCCTTTAGGGGACGAACTATCCAGCACAGATACGCAGTATTTT
CASSPLGDELSSTDTQYF
>TRBV11-2|13|TRBJ1-6|NA|NA
TGTGCCAGCAGCTTAGGAGGGAGCTCACCCCTCCACTTT
CASSLGGSSPLHF
>TRBV14|13|TRBJ1-4|NA|NA
TGTGCCAGCAGCCTAGGGTCGTGGGAAAAACTGTTTTTT
CASSLGSWEKLFF
>TRBV7-2|14|TRBJ2-5|TRBD1|NA
TGTGCCAGCAGCTTTGGGGACAGTGGAACCCAGCGGTACTTC
CASSFGDSGTQRYF
>TRBV6-5|15|TRBJ2-7|TRBD1|NA
TGTGCCAGCAGTTACTCGCGACAGGGGGTGCGCGAGCAGTACTTC
CASSYSRQGVREQYF
>TRBV27|13|TRBJ2-2|NA|NA
TGTGCCAGCAGTTTCGAGGGCACCGGGGAGCTGTTTTTT
CASSFEGTGELFF
>TRBV7-2|15|TRBJ2-7|TRBD2|NA
TGTGCCAGCAGCTTAGGATCCGGGGGGAATGGAGAGCAGTACTTC
CASSLGSGGNGEQYF
>TRBV19|13|TRBJ1-2|TRBD1|NA
TGTGCCAGTAGTATAGCCTGGGACAGTGGCTACACCTTC
CASSIAWDSGYTF
>TRBV5-4|17|TRBJ2-3|TRBD2|NA
TGTGCCAGCAGCTTGGGGCTAGCGGGGGTGACCACAGATACGCAGTATTTT
CASSLGLAGVTTDTQYF
>TRBV7-8|12|TRBJ1-2|NA|NA
TGTGCCAGCAGCTTGGGGGACTATGGCTACACCTTC
CASSLGDYGYTF
>TRBV11-2|16|TRBJ2-2|NA|NA
TGTGCCAGCAGCTGGGTGACTAGATCTAACACCGGGGAGCTGTTTTTT
CASSWVTRSNTGELFF
>TRBV19|16|TRBJ2-3|TRBD2|NA
TGTGCCAGTAGTATCCGGCGGGGGGCTAGCACAGATACGCAGTATTTT
CASSIRRGASTDTQYF
>TRBV6-5|14|TRBJ1-1|NA|NA
TGTGCCAGCAGTTACCGGCGGATGAACACTGAAGCTTTCTTT
CASSYRRMNTEAFF
>TRBV27|17|TRBJ1-5|TRBD1|NA
TGTGCCAGCAGTTTATTAGGGACAGGGGTTAGCAATCAGCCCCAGCATTTT
CASSLLGTGVSNQPQHF
>TRBV5-1|11|TRBJ1-2|NA|NA
TGCGCCAGCGGGGGCCCCTTGGGCTACACCTTC
CASGGPLGYTF
>TRBV4-3|17|TRBJ1-1|NA|NA
TGCGCCAGCAGCCAAGACGGCGCGTATGCGGGTGGCACTGAAGCTTTCTTT
CASSQDGAYAGGTEAFF
>TRBV18|15|TRBJ2-1|NA|NA
TGTGCCAGCTCACCCCCCGCCTGGACGGGCAATGAGCAGTTCTTC
CASSPPAWTGNEQFF
>TRBV11-2|15|TRBJ2-1|NA|NA
TGTGCCAGCAGCTTAGGTGGGACGACTCACAATGAGCAGTTCTTC
CASSLGGTTHNEQFF
>TRBV18|12|TRBJ2-1|NA|NA
TGTGCCAGCTCACCAATGTCGGATGAGCAGTTCTTC
CASSPMSDEQFF
>TRBV6-1|15|TRBJ1-2|NA|NA
TGTGCCAGCAGTGAAATTACGGGTCTTGAGTATAGCTACACCTTC
CASSEITGLEYSYTF
>TRBV9|16|TRBJ2-1|NA|NA
TGTGCCAGCAGCCCCCAGGGGGGGGGCTCCTACAATGAGCAGTTCTTC
CASSPQGGGSYNEQFF
>TRBV24-1|16|TRBJ2-1|TRBD2|NA
TGTGCCACCAGTGAAGCGAGCGGGGGGGCCTACAATGAGCAGTTCTTC
CATSEASGGAYNEQFF
>TRBV13|16|TRBJ2-1|TRBD2|NA
TGTGCCAGCAGCGTCCTAGCGGGAAGCTCCTACAATGAGCAGTTCTTC
CASSVLAGSSYNEQFF
>TRBV9|14|TRBJ1-6|TRBD1|NA
TGTGCCAGCAGCCCCCAGGGGGGAAATTCACCCCTCCACTTT
CASSPQGGNSPLHF
>TRBV7-2|14|TRBJ1-5|NA|NA
TGTGCCAGCAGCGGCAGAGATAGCAATCAGCCCCAGCATTTT
CASSGRDSNQPQHF
>TRBV28|16|TRBJ1-6|NA|few
TGTGCCAGCAGATCCCAGGGGTTCTCCTATAATTCACCCCTCCACTTT
CASRSQGFSYNSPLHF
>TRBV12-5|16|TRBJ1-5|NA|NA
TGTGCTAGTGGTTTGGTACTCCATACGCCGATCGTAGCCCAGCATTTT
CASGLVLHTPIVAQHF
>TRBV5-1|14|TRBJ1-5|TRBD1|once
TGCGCCAGCAGCCCCAGGGGGGGGTATCAGCCCCAGCATTTT
CASSPRGGYQPQHF
>TRBV19|14|TRBJ1-5|NA|NA
TGTGCTTCGGGCGCAGGGCCTGGGGGACAGCCCCAGCATTTT
CASGAGPGGQPQHF
>TRBV19|15|TRBJ1-5|NA|NA
TGTGCCAGTAGTATAGGACAGCGCCAAAATCAGCCCCAGCATTTT
CASSIGQRQNQPQHF
>TRBV19|12|TRBJ1-2|NA|NA
TGTGCCAGTAGTATTAGGGGGGCCGGCTACACCTTC
CASSIRGAGYTF
>TRBV6-5|14|TRBJ1-5|NA|NA
TGTGCCAGCAGTAGGGGGAATAGCAATCAGCCCCAGCATTTT
CASSRGNSNQPQHF
>TRBV28|14|TRBJ1-4|NA|NA
TGTGCCAGCAGTGGGGGACCGACTCTAGAAAAACTGTTTTTT
CASSGGPTLEKLFF
>TRBV25-1|15|TRBJ2-2|TRBD1|NA
TGTGCCAGCAGTGAATTACAGGGGGACACCGGGGAGCTGTTTTTT
CASSELQGDTGELFF
>TRBV21-1|15|TRBJ2-3|NA|NA
TGTGCCAGCAGGGCGGCTAGGGGGGGCCCAGATACGCAGTATTTT
CASRAARGGPDTQYF
>TRBV20-1|10|TRBJ1-2|NA|NA
TGCAGTGCTTGGAACAGGGGCTACACCTTC
CSAWNRGYTF
>TRBV4-1|17|TRBJ2-1|TRBD2|NA
TGCGCCAGCAGCCATAATTCGGGGGGGGGACCCTACAATGAGCAGTTCTTC
CASSHNSGGGPYNEQFF
>TRBV6-5|15|TRBJ2-1|TRBD1|NA
TGTGCCAGCAGTTACCAGGGGGCGCAAGGCAATGAGCAGTTCTTC
CASSYQGAQGNEQFF
>TRBV9|16|TRBJ2-5|TRBD1|NA
TGTGCCAGCAGCCCCCGGACAGGGATAAGGAAAGAGACCCAGTACTTC
CASSPRTGIRKETQYF